A single sample gave rise to the 25 T cell receptor beta chains below, sequenced in a study of T cell repertoires in cytomegalovirus infection. TCRdb itself ran the reads through MiXCR, one entry per CDR3 protein. The data hold 300,000 to 400,000 distinct CDR3 sequences, with 8% to 9.5% observed a single time. The source material was PBMCs. These TCRs come from a human donor in good health (CMV status not recorded). Some clones in this sample may be carry-over from other donors' samples.

This rearrangement joins TRBV5-1 to TRBJ2-6; tentatively, D is TRBD2 (5 bases). In germline, CDR1 is SGHRS, CDR2 YFSETQ. The CDR3 is 17 residues long. Deletions cut 4 bases from V and 0 bases from J, with 14 bases between. CDR3 loop: CASSPGSMSSGANVLTF. The CDR3 DNA is TGCGCCAGCAGCCCGGGGTCAATGAGCTCTGGGGCCAACGTCCTGACTTTC. Complete variable domain (other parts from reference TRBV5-1 and TRBJ2-6): KAGVTQTPRYLIKTRGQQVTLSCSPISGHRSVSWYQQTPGQGLQFLFEYFSETQRNKGNFPGRFSGRQFSNSRSEMNVSTLELGDSALYLCASSPGSMSSGANVLTFGAGSRLTVL.

As for this clonotype: A much larger clone is a single base away; this may be a read error. V usage is TRBV4-2 and J usage is TRBJ1-1; 8 bases agree with TRBD1. The V gene end was trimmed by 4 bases and the J gene end by 9 bases; junction bases not matched to a gene: 13. The CDR3 totals 15 residues. CDR1 and CDR2 (germline): LGHNA, YNFKEQ. CDR3 amino acids: CASSPSGQGGTKAFF. The CDR3 coding sequence is TGTGCCAGCAGCCCCTCCGGACAGGGAGGGACTAAAGCTTTCTTT.

This clonotype was detected ten times or more. The rearrangement joins TRBV6-5 to TRBJ2-7; possible D gene TRBD1, 6 bases. Germline V gene data show CDR1 as MNHEY and CDR2 as SVGAGI. This CDR3 spans 13 amino acids. V was clipped by 6 bases and J by 3 bases, with 12 bases between them. For the CDR3, the DNA is TGTGCCAGCAGCCCTGGACAGTTCTACGAGCAGTACTTC. It specifies CASSPGQFYEQYF.

V and J are TRBV12-3 or TRBV12-4 and TRBJ1-2, with D unclear. The ends were cut back, 5 bases at V and 8 bases at J, with 21 bases in the middle. The CDR3 is made up of 15 amino acids. In DNA form, the CDR3 reads TGTGCCAGCAGTCTCCCCCAGGTGGGGAAAGAGGGCTACACCTTC. This gives the protein CASSLPQVGKEGYTF.

This clonotype was detected a few times. The chain uses TRBV30 and TRBJ1-5; possible D gene TRBD1, 6 bases. CDR3 size: 13 residues. V was clipped by 5 bases and J by 6 bases, with 14 bases between them. CDR1 GTSNPN and CDR2 SVGIG come from the germline V gene (reference sequence). CDR3 bases: TGTGCCTGGGCAGCAGGGGTAGGTCAGCCCCAGCATTTT. Translation gives CAWAAGVGQPQHF.

The V and J genes are TRBV7-3 and TRBJ2-2; D gene uncertain. Per germline, CDR1 SGHTA and CDR2 FQGTGA. V lost 0 bases, J lost 8 bases, and 7 bases lay in between. The CDR3 loop spans 13 amino acids. CDR3 in DNA: TGTGCCAGCAGCTTAACGCGAGTGGGGGAGCTGTTTTTT. Translated: CASSLTRVGELFF.

V is TRBV5-4 and J is TRBJ2-7, with 8 bases aligning to TRBD1. V gave up 5 bases and J gave up 5 bases; unmatched junction bases: 6. Per the germline V gene, CDR1 is SGHNT and CDR2 is YYREEE (reference sequence). CDR3 length: 13 residues. CDR3 protein: CASSPTGGDEQYF. CDR3 DNA: TGTGCCAGCAGTCCTACAGGGGGAGACGAGCAGTACTTC.

The V gene is TRBV4-2, the J gene TRBJ1-2, with D tentatively TRBD1 (5 bases). The CDR3 extends over 15 amino acids. CDR1 and CDR2 (germline): LGHNA, YNFKEQ. V lost 4 bases to trimming and J lost 2 bases, with 14 bases between them. The DNA of the CDR3 is TGTGCCAGCAGCCCACGGACAACGGTGAACTATGGCTACACCTTC. As protein: CASSPRTTVNYGYTF.

The rearrangement links TRBV27 to TRBJ2-3; D perhaps matches TRBD1 (5 bases). The CDR3 consists of 12 residues. V was clipped by 4 bases and J by 5 bases, with 7 bases between them. Germline CDR1 and CDR2: MNHEY and SMNVEV (reference sequence). The CDR3 DNA is TGTGCCAGCAGTTGGGGCGGAGATACGCAGTATTTT. The encoded protein is CASSWGGDTQYF.

In DNA, the CDR3 is TGTGCCAGCAGCAAAGGGGGAGATACGCAGTATTTT. Its translation: CASSKGGDTQYF. This chain links TRBV7-9 with TRBJ2-3, with D perhaps TRBD1 (6 bases). Germline loops: CDR1 SEHNR, CDR2 FQNEAQ (reference sequence). This CDR3 region has 12 residues. V gave up 5 bases and J gave up 5 bases, with 8 bases separating them.

This clonotype was seen ten or more times. This chain connects TRBV14 to TRBJ2-3, with 11 positions matching TRBD2. With 3 bases clipped from V and 4 bases from J, the junction kept 6 bases outside the gene matches. The CDR3 length is 16 residues. Germline CDR1 reads SGHDN; CDR2 reads FVKESK. CDR3 sequence reads: CASSQGTSGGPDTQYF. The CDR3 DNA reads as TGTGCCAGCAGCCAGGGCACTAGCGGGGGACCAGATACGCAGTATTTT.

The chain combines TRBV4-1 with TRBJ2-2; D possibly corresponds to TRBD2 (5 bases). CDR1 and CDR2 from the germline V gene are MGHRA and YSYEKL. This CDR3 has 16 amino acids. With 2 bases removed from V and 2 bases from J, the gap between germline ends came to 12 bases. CDR3 in DNA: TGCGCCAGCAGCCAATGGGGAGTAATTAACACCGGGGAGCTGTTTTTT. It specifies CASSQWGVINTGELFF.

The V call is TRBV4-1, the J call TRBJ2-1, with TRBD1 as a possible D gene (5 bases). Trimming removed 6 bases at V and 8 bases at J, with 11 bases between. The CDR3 loop spans 12 amino acids. CDR1 is MGHRA, CDR2 YSYEKL, per germline. The CDR3 protein is CASSPTDHEQFF. CDR3 in DNA: TGCGCCAGCAGTCCGACAGACCATGAGCAGTTCTTC.

This chain links TRBV3-1 with TRBJ2-5; D perhaps matches TRBD2 (6 bases). The CDR3 sequence is 15 residues long. Between the trimmed V and J ends, which lost 0 bases and 1 base, there was a span of 9 bases. Germline V CDR1 and CDR2: LGHDT, YNNKEL (reference sequence). The CDR3 sequence is CASSQDSGVQETQYF. DNA for the CDR3: TGTGCCAGCAGCCAAGATTCGGGGGTCCAAGAGACCCAGTACTTC.

The genes are TRBV6-6 and TRBJ2-7, with 9 bases aligning to TRBD2. Trimming cost V 10 bases and J 7 bases; bases outside gene matches: 8. Germline values: CDR1 MNHNY, CDR2 SVGAGI (reference sequence). This CDR3 has 12 residues. CDR3 nucleotide sequence: TGTGCCACTAGGGTAGCGGGAGAAGAGCAGTACTTC. As protein: CATRVAGEEQYF.

The J gene is TRBJ2-3, the V gene TRBV7-2; 8 nucleotides agree with TRBD2. The V gene end was trimmed by 5 bases and the J gene end by 4 bases; junction bases not matched to a gene: 14. The CDR3 totals 17 residues. Per germline, CDR1 SGHTA and CDR2 FQGNSA. In DNA, the CDR3 is TGTGCCAGCAGCCCCCGCCTCGGGGGGGGGGGGCCAGATACGCAGTATTTT. This sequence encodes CASSPRLGGGGPDTQYF.

Worth noting for this clonotype: This may arise from a read error, as a much more abundant clone is one base away. CDR3 loop: CASSWPNDQGQSYEQYF. The CDR3 nucleotides read TGTGCCAGCAGCTGGCCGAACGACCAGGGACAATCCTACGAGCAGTACTTC. The genes are TRBV7-6 and TRBJ2-7, with D possibly TRBD1 on 6 matching bases. CDR3 length equals 17 residues. The germline V and J ends were trimmed by 4 bases and 1 base, with 20 bases remaining between them. The germline gives CDR1 SGHVS, CDR2 FNYEAQ.

This clonotype appeared many times. The CDR3 loop is CASRTEISNQPQHF. The CDR3 DNA is TGTGCCAGCCGAACCGAGATTAGCAATCAGCCCCAGCATTTT. V gene TRBV6-1 combines with J gene TRBJ1-5; D is unclear. Germline V CDR1 and CDR2: MNHNS, SASEGT. The CDR3 is 14 residues long. The V end lost 8 bases, the J end lost 0 bases, and 11 bases lay between the germline ends.

This clonotype occurred many times. The chain is built from TRBV7-6 and TRBJ2-3; D is undetermined. CDR3 length: 15 residues. CDR1 SGHVS and CDR2 FNYEAQ come from the germline V gene. Trimming removed 0 bases at V and 6 bases at J, with 13 bases between. The CDR3 bases are TGTGCCAGCAGCTTAGCGGGATCTAGATCTGATACGCAGTATTTT. It is translated as CASSLAGSRSDTQYF. Using reference TRBV7-6 and TRBJ2-3 for the parts outside the CDR3, the full variable domain is GAGVSQSPRYKVTKRGQDVALRCDPISGHVSLYWYRQALGQGPEFLTYFNYEAQQDKSGLPNDRFSAERPEGSISTLTIQRTEQRDSAMYRCASSLAGSRSDTQYFGPGTRLTVL.

This clonotype was recorded at least ten times. The chain has TRBV10-3 and TRBJ2-5; D uncertain. Per germline, CDR1 ENHRY and CDR2 SYGVKD. CDR3 length: 12 residues. Trimming stripped 4 bases from V and 3 bases from J, with 6 bases between. The chain's CDR3 is CAISGDKETQYF. In nucleotides, the CDR3 is TGTGCCATCAGTGGAGATAAAGAGACCCAGTACTTC.

The sample holds a few counts of this clonotype. The chain is built from TRBV12-3 or TRBV12-4 and TRBJ2-3; D not resolved. Trimming pared 4 bases from V and 1 base from J, leaving 15 bases between. The CDR3 length is 16 residues. CDR3 region: CASSYSSRLGTDTQYF. The CDR3, as DNA: TGTGCCAGCAGTTACAGCTCCCGGTTAGGCACAGATACGCAGTATTTT.

J is TRBJ2-2 and V is TRBV10-2, with 10 bases identical to TRBD2. V shed 3 bases and J 9 bases; nucleotides not matched to a gene: 7. Looked up from germline, CDR1 is WSHSY and CDR2 is SAAADI. The CDR3 runs to 15 residues. CDR3 in DNA: TGCGCCAGCAGTGACCCGGCTAGCGGGAGCAGGGAGCTGTTTTTT. Its protein is CASSDPASGSRELFF.

This clonotype was recorded a few times. The chain uses TRBV7-6 and TRBJ2-7; the D call may be TRBD1 or TRBD2 (5 bases each). V was cut by 5 bases and J by 7 bases, with 15 bases left in between. The CDR3 loop spans 13 amino acids. Germline-derived CDR1 and CDR2 are SGHVS and FNYEAQ. The DNA for the CDR3 is TGTGCCAGCAGCCGGGACGGGGTGAAAGAGCAGTACTTC. This encodes CASSRDGVKEQYF.

This clonotype was seen many times. This chain joins TRBV11-2 and TRBJ1-2; D perhaps matches TRBD1 (5 bases). The CDR3 contains 16 residues. V lost 3 bases to trimming and J lost 0 bases, with 14 bases between them. In germline, CDR1 is SGHAT, CDR2 FQNNGV. The CDR3 sequence: CASSFTGTATNYGYTF. The CDR3, as DNA: TGTGCCAGCAGCTTTACCGGGACCGCCACTAACTATGGCTACACCTTC.

This chain joins TRBV12-3 or TRBV12-4 and TRBJ1-6, with D tentatively TRBD1 (6 bases). The CDR3 length is 15 residues. V was trimmed by 1 base and J by 10 bases, leaving 14 bases between them. The CDR3 loop is CASSLGPQGGSPLHF. The CDR3 bases are TGTGCCAGCAGTTTAGGCCCACAGGGTGGGTCACCCCTCCACTTT.